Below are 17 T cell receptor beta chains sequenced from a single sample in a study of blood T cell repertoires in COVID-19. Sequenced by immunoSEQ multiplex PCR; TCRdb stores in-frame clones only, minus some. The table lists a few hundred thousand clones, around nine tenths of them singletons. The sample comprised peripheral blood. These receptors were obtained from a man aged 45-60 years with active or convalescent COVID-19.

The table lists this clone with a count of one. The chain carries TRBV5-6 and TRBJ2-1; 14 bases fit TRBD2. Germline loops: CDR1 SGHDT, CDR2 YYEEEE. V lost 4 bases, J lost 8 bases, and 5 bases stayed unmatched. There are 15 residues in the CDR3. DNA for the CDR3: TGTGCCAGCAGCCAGGGGACTAGCGGGGGAGATGAGCAGTTCTTC. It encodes CASSQGTSGGDEQFF.

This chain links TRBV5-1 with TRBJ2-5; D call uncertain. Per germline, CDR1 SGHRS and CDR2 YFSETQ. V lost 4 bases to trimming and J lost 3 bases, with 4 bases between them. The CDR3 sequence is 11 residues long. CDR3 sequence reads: CASSREETQYF. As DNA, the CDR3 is TGCGCCAGCAGCCGTGAAGAGACCCAGTACTTC.

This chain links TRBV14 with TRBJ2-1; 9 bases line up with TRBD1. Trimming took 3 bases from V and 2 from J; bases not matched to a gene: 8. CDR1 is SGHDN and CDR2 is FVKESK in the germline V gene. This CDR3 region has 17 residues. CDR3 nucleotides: TGTGCCAGCAGCCACCTCTCCGGGACAGGGCCCTACAATGAGCAGTTCTTC. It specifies CASSHLSGTGPYNEQFF.

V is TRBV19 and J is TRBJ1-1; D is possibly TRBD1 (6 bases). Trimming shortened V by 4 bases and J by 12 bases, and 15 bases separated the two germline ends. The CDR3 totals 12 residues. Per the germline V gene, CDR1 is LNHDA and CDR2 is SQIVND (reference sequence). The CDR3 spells CASSREQGSPFF. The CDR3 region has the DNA TGTGCCAGTAGTAGGGAACAGGGCTCGCCTTTCTTT.

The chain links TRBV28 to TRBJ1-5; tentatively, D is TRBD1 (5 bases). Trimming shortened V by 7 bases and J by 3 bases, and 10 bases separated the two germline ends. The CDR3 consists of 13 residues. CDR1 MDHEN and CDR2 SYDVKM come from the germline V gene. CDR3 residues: CASNLQVNQPQHF. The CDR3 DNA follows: TGTGCCAGCAACCTACAGGTCAATCAGCCCCAGCATTTT.

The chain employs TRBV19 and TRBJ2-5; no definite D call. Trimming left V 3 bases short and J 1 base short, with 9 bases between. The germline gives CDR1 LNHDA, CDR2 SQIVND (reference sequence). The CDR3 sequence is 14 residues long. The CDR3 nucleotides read TGTGCCAGTAGTATGAGTCAAACCCAAGAGACCCAGTACTTC. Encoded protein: CASSMSQTQETQYF.

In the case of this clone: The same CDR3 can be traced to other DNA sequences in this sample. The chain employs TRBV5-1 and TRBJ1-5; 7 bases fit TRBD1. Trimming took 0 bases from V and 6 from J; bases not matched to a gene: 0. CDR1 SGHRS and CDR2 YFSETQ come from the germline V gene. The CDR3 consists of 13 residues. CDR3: CASSLDRGQPQHF. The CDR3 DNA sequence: TGCGCCAGCAGCTTGGACAGGGGTCAGCCCCAGCATTTT.

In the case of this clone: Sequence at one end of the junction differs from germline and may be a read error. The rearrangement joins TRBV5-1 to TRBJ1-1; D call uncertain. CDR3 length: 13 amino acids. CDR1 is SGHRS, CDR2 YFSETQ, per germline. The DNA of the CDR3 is TGCGCCAGCAGGTTGGACCTAAACACTGAAGCTTTCTTT. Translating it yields CASRLDLNTEAFF. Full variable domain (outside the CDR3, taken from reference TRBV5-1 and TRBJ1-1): KAGVTQTPRYLIKTRGQQVTLSCSPISGHRSVSWYQQTPGQGLQFLFEYFSETQRNKGNFPGRFSGRQFSNSRSEMNVSTLELGDSALYLCASRLDLNTEAFFGQGTRLTVV.

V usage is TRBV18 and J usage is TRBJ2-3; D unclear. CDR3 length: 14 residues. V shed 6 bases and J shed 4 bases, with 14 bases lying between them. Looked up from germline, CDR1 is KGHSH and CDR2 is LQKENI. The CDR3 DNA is TGTGCCAGCTCCCCTCGGTCCCGCGCAGATACGCAGTATTTT. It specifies CASSPRSRADTQYF.

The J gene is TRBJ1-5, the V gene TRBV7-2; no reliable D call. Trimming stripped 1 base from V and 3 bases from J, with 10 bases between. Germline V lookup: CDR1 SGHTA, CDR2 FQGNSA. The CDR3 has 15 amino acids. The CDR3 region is CASSLGGLPNQPQHF. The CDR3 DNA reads TGTGCCAGCAGCTTAGGAGGGTTACCCAATCAGCCCCAGCATTTT.

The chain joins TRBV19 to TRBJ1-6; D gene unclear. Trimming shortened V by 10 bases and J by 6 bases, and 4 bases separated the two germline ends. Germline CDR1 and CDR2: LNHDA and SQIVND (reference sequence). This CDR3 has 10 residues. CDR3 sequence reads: CATFNSPLHF. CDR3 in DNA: TGTGCCACCTTTAATTCACCCCTCCACTTT. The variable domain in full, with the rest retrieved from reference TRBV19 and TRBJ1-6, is DGGITQSPKYLFRKEGQNVTLSCEQNLNHDAMYWYRQDPGQGLRLIYYSQIVNDFQKGDIAEGYSVSREKKESFPLTVTSAQKNPTAFYLCATFNSPLHFGNGTRLTVT.

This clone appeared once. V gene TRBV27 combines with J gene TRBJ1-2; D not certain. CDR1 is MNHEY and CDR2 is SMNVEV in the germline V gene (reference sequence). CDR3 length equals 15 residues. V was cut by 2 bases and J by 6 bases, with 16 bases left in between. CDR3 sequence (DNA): TGTGCCAGCAGTTTAGCATATGGCGGAAAAAATGGCTACACCTTC. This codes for CASSLAYGGKNGYTF.

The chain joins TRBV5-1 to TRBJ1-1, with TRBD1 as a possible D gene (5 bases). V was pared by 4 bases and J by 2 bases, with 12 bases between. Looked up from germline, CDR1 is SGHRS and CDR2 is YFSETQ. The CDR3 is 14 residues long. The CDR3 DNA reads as TGCGCCAGCAGCCGGGGGACCGCTAACACTGAAGCTTTCTTT. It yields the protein CASSRGTANTEAFF.

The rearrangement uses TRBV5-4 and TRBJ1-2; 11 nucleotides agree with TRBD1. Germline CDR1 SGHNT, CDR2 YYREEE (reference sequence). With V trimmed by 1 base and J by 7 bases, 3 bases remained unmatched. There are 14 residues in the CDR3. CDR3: CASSLIGTGGGYTF. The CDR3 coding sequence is TGTGCCAGCAGCTTGATCGGGACAGGGGGTGGCTACACCTTC.

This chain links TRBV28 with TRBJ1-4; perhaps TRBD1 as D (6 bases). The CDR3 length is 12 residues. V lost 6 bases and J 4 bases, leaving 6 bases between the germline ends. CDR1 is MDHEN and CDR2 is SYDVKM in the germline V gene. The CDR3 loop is CASRDSNEKLFF. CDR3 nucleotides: TGTGCCAGCAGGGACAGTAATGAAAAACTGTTTTTT.

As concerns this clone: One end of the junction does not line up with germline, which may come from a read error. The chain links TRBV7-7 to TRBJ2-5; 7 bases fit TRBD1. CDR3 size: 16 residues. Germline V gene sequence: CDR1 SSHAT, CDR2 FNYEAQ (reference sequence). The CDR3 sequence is CASSFSPTGPVETQYF. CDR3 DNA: TGTGCTAGCAGCTTTTCCCCGACAGGGCCAGTCGAGACCCAGTACTTC.

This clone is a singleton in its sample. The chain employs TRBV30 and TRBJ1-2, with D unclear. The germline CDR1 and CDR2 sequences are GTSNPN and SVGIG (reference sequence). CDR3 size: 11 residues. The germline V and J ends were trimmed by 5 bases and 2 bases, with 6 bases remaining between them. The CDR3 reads CAWGRNYGYTF. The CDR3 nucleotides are TGTGCCTGGGGCCGGAACTATGGCTACACCTTC.